This entry features one T cell receptor (beta chain) sequence. What it binds is not known. TCRdb called the 5' RACE reads again in MiXCR, with one record for every CDR3 protein. The sample carries a few hundred thousand distinct CDR3 sequences, approximately 8.2% recorded once. This specimen comes from a study of CD8 T cells in ankylosing spondylitis. Study results and limitations: Disease-linked clones proved CD8+ and comparatively uncommon in peripheral blood. Reportedly, significant enrichment of disease-linked clones occurred in matched ankylosing spondylitis synovial fluid. In ankylosing spondylitis blood, a motif of roughly eight highly homologous TCR beta variants appeared characteristic. In synovial fluid and blood from reactive arthritis, some motif variants were previously reported.

Germline CDR1 LGHDT, CDR2 YNNKEL (reference sequence). The CDR3 sequence is 15 residues long. V was cut by 4 bases and J by 5 bases, with 14 bases left in between. The chain combines TRBV3-1 with TRBJ2-2; D gene ambiguous. Sequencing was carried out using blood, either unsorted or a sorted T cell fraction (not recorded which). The sequence was obtained from a male donor with ankylosing spondylitis. The CDR3: CASSRSPQPTGELFF. CDR3 nucleotide sequence: TGTGCCAGCAGCCGCTCGCCACAGCCAACCGGGGAGCTGTTTTTT.